This TCR beta chain was documented in a study of T cell repertoires in cytomegalovirus infection. Each CDR3 protein gets one entry after TCRdb re-called the reads with MiXCR. The sample includes approximately 990,000 distinct CDR3 sequences, 31% of them seen just once. The CDR3 is 17 amino acids. Trimming shortened V by 6 bases and J by 1 base, and 21 bases separated the two germline ends. A remark on this clonotype: Its specificity is unknown.

The chain carries TRBV12-3 or TRBV12-4 and TRBJ2-5; D unresolved. This TCR came from a human donor in good health (CMV status not recorded). Some clones in this sample may be carry-over from other donors' samples. This sample comprised cultured CD8+ T cells from PBMCs, obtained from culture after CMV antigen stimulation. The CDR3 DNA is TGTGCCAGCAGCCACATGCTTGGGGTCAGGCCCCAAGAGACCCAGTACTTC. The encoded protein is CASSHMLGVRPQETQYF.